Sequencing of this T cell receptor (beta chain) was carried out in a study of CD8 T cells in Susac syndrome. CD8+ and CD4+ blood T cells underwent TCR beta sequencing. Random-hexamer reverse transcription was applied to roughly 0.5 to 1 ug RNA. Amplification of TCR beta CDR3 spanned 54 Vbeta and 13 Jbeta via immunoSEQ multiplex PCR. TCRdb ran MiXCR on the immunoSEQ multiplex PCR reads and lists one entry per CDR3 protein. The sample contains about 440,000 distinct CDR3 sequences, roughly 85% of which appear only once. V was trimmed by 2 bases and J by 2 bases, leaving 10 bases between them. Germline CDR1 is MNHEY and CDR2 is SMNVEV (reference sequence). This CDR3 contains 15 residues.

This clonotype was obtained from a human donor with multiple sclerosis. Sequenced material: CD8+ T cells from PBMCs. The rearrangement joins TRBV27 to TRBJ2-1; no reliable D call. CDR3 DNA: TGTGCCAGCAGTTTAAGAGCGACACCCTACAATGAGCAGTTCTTC. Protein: CASSLRATPYNEQFF.